The T cell receptor (beta chain) described here comes from a study of tumor and adjacent non-tumor tissue in lung cancer. The study, taken as a whole, reports: Tumor repertoires had a smaller top 100 clone share than normal lung. Tumor TCR diversity, when higher, was linked to shorter survival. Tumor tissue had significantly higher TCR diversity than normal lung.

The template was RNA from unsorted bulk tissue. A modified ARM-PCR protocol with three rounds of nested PCR amplified TCRbeta. TCRdb passed the multiplex PCR reads through MiXCR, listing each CDR3 protein once. The repertoire consists of about 93,000 distinct CDR3 sequences, with roughly two thirds occurring once and the leading ten covering about 15%. The CDR3 is 19 residues long. From germline, CDR1 is SGHAT and CDR2 FQNNGV. Trimming removed 10 bases from V and 1 base from J; junction bases left unmatched: 16. About this clonotype itself: What it binds is unknown.

This TCR came from a man in his 70s with non-small cell lung cancer. The rearrangement uses TRBV11-2 and TRBJ2-5; 15 bases agree with TRBD2. Sequencing was carried out using lung tumor tissue. CDR3 protein: CANRQGWTSGGALQETQYF. The CDR3 DNA sequence: TGTGCCAACAGGCAAGGATGGACTAGCGGGGGGGCCCTCCAAGAGACCCAGTACTTC.